Detailed here is one T cell receptor (beta chain). The CDR3 covers 15 residues. V lost 3 bases and J lost 0; bases outside the gene matches: 3. Germline V lookup: CDR1 SGHAT, CDR2 FQNNGV. This sample is part of a study of T cell changes during pregnancy in multiple sclerosis. Assay: immunoSEQ multiplex PCR; the TCRdb copy retains only in-frame clones and omits some. The profile shows roughly 72,000 clones, about 89% of them singletons. Specimen: peripheral blood, collected in the first trimester of pregnancy. The chain couples TRBV11-2 to TRBJ2-3, with TRBD2 matching 7 bases. This clonotype originated in a female donor in good health, enrolled as a control in a pregnancy study. CDR3 in amino acids: CASSFSGLSTDTQYF. CDR3 DNA sequence: TGTGCCAGCAGCTTTAGCGGGCTTAGCACAGATACGCAGTATTTT.